The following is a T cell receptor (beta chain) sequence with its context. No antigen is known for it. The germline V gene has CDR1 LNHDA and CDR2 SQIVND (reference sequence). V was cut by 4 bases and J by 0 bases, with 10 bases left in between. CDR3 length: 14 residues. This sample was included in a study of early T cells in non-severe SARS-CoV-2 infection. Study in general: Chains stayed unpaired after sequencing of bulk RNA from unsorted whole blood.

Findings and caveats of the study: Missing private and CD4 specificities, VDJdb matching favored anti-spike CD8 responses.

Individual cDNA molecules were tagged with unique molecular identifiers, the study reported. TCRdb reprocessed the 5' RACE reads with MiXCR, giving one entry per CDR3 protein. The sample lists some 96,000 distinct CDR3 sequences, approximately 10% occurring once. This chain uses TRBV19 with TRBJ2-7; weak D call: TRBD1 (6 bases). The material sequenced was whole blood, taken at baseline. The source is an adult who was a healthcare worker with PCR-confirmed SARS-CoV-2 infection or an uninfected control (not recorded which). Here the CDR3 DNA reads TGTGCCAGTAGTAGGGACACACACTCCTACGAGCAGTACTTC. Encoded protein: CASSRDTHSYEQYF.